The rows below give T cell receptor beta chains drawn from one sample of a study of tumor and adjacent non-tumor tissue in lung cancer. TCRdb used MiXCR to reprocess the multiplex PCR reads, holding one entry per CDR3 protein. This sample has under 150,000 distinct CDR3 sequences, with about 66% found just once. The sample taken for sequencing was lung tumor tissue. The receptor set was obtained from a man younger than 40 with non-small cell lung cancer. CDR3s include the opening cysteine and the closing phenylalanine or tryptophan. D genes are given only for firm matches. Some rows have no size entry. The others give once, few or many, or a class for an expanded clone.

>TRBV29-1|TRBJ1-5|few|NA
TGCGCGTCCGGGAGTACCCACAATCAGCCCCAGCATTTT
CASGSTHNQPQHF
>TRBV6-2/TRBV6-3|TRBJ2-1|many|NA
TGTGCCAGCAGTCCCGGAAGTGAGCAGTTCTTC
CASSPGSEQFF
>TRBV18|TRBJ2-2|once|NA
TGTACCAGCTCACCACCGGGGTTTACCGGGGAGCTGTTTTTT
CTSSPPGFTGELFF
>TRBV20-1|TRBJ2-7|many|NA
TGCAGTGCTAGAGGCGGCAGGGACTACGAGCAGTACTTC
CSARGGRDYEQYF
>TRBV6-5|TRBJ1-6|NA|TRBD1
TGTGCCAGCGGTTACATGACAGGGGATAATTCACACCTCCACTTT
CASGYMTGDNSHLHF
>TRBV28|TRBJ2-7|NA|TRBD2
TGTGCCAGCAACCGTGGACTAGCGGGACCCTACGGGCAGTACTTC
CASNRGLAGPYGQYF
>TRBV7-2|TRBJ2-7|many|TRBD1
TGTGCCAGCAGCCCCCAGGGACAGGGGCCTTACGAGCAGTACTTC
CASSPQGQGPYEQYF
>TRBV11-1|TRBJ1-5|NA|NA
TGTACCAGCGGCTCGGACAGAAATCAGCCCCAGCATTTT
CTSGSDRNQPQHF
>TRBV5-6|TRBJ1-1|many|NA
TGTGCCAGCAGCTTCGGCAGAATCACTGAAGCTTTCTTT
CASSFGRITEAFF
>TRBV12-3/TRBV12-4|TRBJ1-5|many|NA
TGTGCCAGCGGGGGCATTAGCAATCAGCCCCAGCATTTT
CASGGISNQPQHF